This T cell receptor beta chain was identified during a study of T cells in Graves' hyperthyroidism and ophthalmopathy. Study details: Peripheral blood specimens were obtained at initial diagnosis, prior to any treatment.

Amplified regions were TCR beta CDR3 sequences from RNA transcripts. HTBI primers drove first-round RT-PCR of the TCR CDR3. Via MiXCR, TCRdb re-called the multiplex PCR reads, giving one row per CDR3 protein. The table lists about 620,000 distinct CDR3 sequences, about a sixth of them singletons, with around 4% in the top ten. Study conclusions and caveats: Peripheral blood also featured most of the thyroid clonotypes expanded above 0.001. Before onset, ophthalmopathy was predicted by the model a median approximately 6.7 months earlier.

Unmatched junction bases numbered 3, after V lost 4 bases and J lost 7 bases. The CDR3 is 12 amino acids. CDR1 is SEHNR, CDR2 FQNEAQ, per germline (reference sequence). A word on this clonotype: What it binds is unknown.

Source material: blood. J is TRBJ2-7 and V is TRBV7-9, with 8 bases that match TRBD1. The receptor was derived from a woman aged 25 to 39 with Graves' hyperthyroidism. CDR3 bases: TGTGCCAGCAGCTGGACAGGGCGGGAGCAGTACTTC. This codes for CASSWTGREQYF.